What follows are 2 T cell receptor beta chains derived from one specimen sequenced in a study of blood T cell repertoires in COVID-19. The table came from immunoSEQ multiplex PCR; TCRdb's copy has only in-frame clones and leaves some out. The table shows about 260,000 clones, with around four fifths occurring only once. The sequenced sample was PBMCs or T cells enriched from blood (not recorded which). Every receptor here comes from a man younger than 40 with acute COVID-19.

J is TRBJ1-2 and V is TRBV18; 9 bases are shared with TRBD1. Losses at the gene ends were 3 bases for V and 5 bases for J; bases not matched to a gene: 1. Germline V lookup: CDR1 KGHSH, CDR2 LQKENI. CDR3 length: 13 residues. CDR3 sequence (DNA): TGTGCCAGCTCACCTGGGACAGGGTATGGCTACACCTTC. Protein sequence: CASSPGTGYGYTF.

The V call is TRBV29-1, the J call TRBJ1-1; no firm D call. Germline V gene sequence: CDR1 SQVTM, CDR2 ANQGSEA. CDR3 size: 12 residues. Trimming shortened V by 4 bases and J by 0 bases, and 6 bases separated the two germline ends. CDR3 nucleotides: TGCAGCGTTGCCCAGTTGAACACTGAAGCTTTCTTT. This gives the protein CSVAQLNTEAFF.